A single sample gave rise to the 12 T cell receptor beta chains below, sequenced in a study of blood T cell repertoires in COVID-19. Here immunoSEQ multiplex PCR was the method, and the copy in TCRdb shows in-frame clones only, minus some. The table lists some 210,000 clones, about 93% of them singletons. The sequencing sample was made of peripheral blood. These receptors were obtained from a man aged 55 to 70 with COVID-19, enrolled during active disease.

The rearrangement uses TRBV18 and TRBJ1-6, with a weak D call TRBD1 (6 bases). Germline lookup yields CDR1 KGHSH and CDR2 LQKENI. CDR3 length: 14 residues. V was cut by 1 base and J by 14 bases, with 15 bases left in between. This chain's CDR3 is CASSPQGEQGALHF. The CDR3 nucleotides read TGTGCCAGCTCACCACAAGGGGAACAGGGTGCCCTCCACTTT.

This clone appeared a few times. The V gene is TRBV5-4, the J gene TRBJ1-2, with TRBD1 matching 7 bases. J was trimmed by 4 bases and V by 4 bases; bases with no gene match: 7. The CDR3 length is 14 residues. Germline values: CDR1 SGHNT, CDR2 YYREEE (reference sequence). CDR3 residues: CASSIDGTAYGYTF. The CDR3 nucleotides read TGTGCCAGCAGCATCGACGGGACAGCCTATGGCTACACCTTC.

The chain links TRBV3-1 (or the pseudogene TRBV3-2) to TRBJ2-2; 7 bases line up with TRBD1. Trimming at V came to 2 bases and at J to 5 bases, leaving 8 bases not matched to a gene. The CDR3 runs 16 residues. CDR1 and CDR2 (germline): LGHDT, YNNKEL (reference sequence). CDR3 residues: CASSQSQTGSTGELFF. DNA for the CDR3: TGTGCCAGCAGCCAAAGCCAGACAGGGTCTACCGGGGAGCTGTTTTTT.

This sequence joins TRBV29-1 and TRBJ1-5; 7 bases line up with TRBD1. V was clipped by 5 bases and J by 3 bases; unmatched bases: 4. This CDR3 comprises 13 residues. Germline V gene data show CDR1 as SQVTM and CDR2 as ANQGSEA. The CDR3 region has the DNA TGCAGCGTTACTACAGGGGTCAATCAGCCCCAGCATTTT. Protein product: CSVTTGVNQPQHF.

The chain links TRBV7-9 to TRBJ2-1, with TRBD2 identical over 12 bases. The CDR3 spans 16 residues. The V segment lost 3 bases and the J segment 6 bases; nucleotides outside the gene matches: 6. CDR1 is SEHNR, CDR2 FQNEAQ, per germline (reference sequence). CDR3 sequence (DNA): TGTGCCAGCAGCTTGACTAGCGGGAGACGGACCAATGAGCAGTTCTTC. Its translation is CASSLTSGRRTNEQFF.

The V call is TRBV29-1, the J call TRBJ1-1; TRBD1 matches at 11 bases. CDR1 SQVTM and CDR2 ANQGSEA come from the germline V gene. Trimming at V came to 6 bases and at J to 2 bases, leaving 8 bases not matched to a gene. The CDR3 runs 15 residues. CDR3 in DNA: TGCAGCGTCCCGGGACAGGGGGTGGGTAACACTGAAGCTTTCTTT. Translation gives CSVPGQGVGNTEAFF.

The chain recombines TRBV9 with TRBJ2-2; the match to TRBD1 covers 8 bases. Germline CDR1 reads SGDLS; CDR2 reads YYNGEE. This CDR3 is 16 amino acids long. The junction had 6 bases not matched to a gene; V was cut back by 2 bases and J by 3 bases. CDR3 nucleotide sequence: TGTGCCAGCAGCGTTAGTAACAGGGGGTACACCGGGGAGCTGTTTTTT. This translates into CASSVSNRGYTGELFF. Combining the CDR3 with reference TRBV9 and TRBJ2-2 gives the whole variable domain DSGVTQTPKHLITATGQRVTLRCSPRSGDLSVYWYQQSLDQGLQFLIQYYNGEERAKGNILERFSAQQFPDLHSELNLSSLELGDSALYFCASSVSNRGYTGELFFGEGSRLTVL.

V is TRBV7-2 and J is TRBJ1-4; D perhaps matches TRBD1 (6 bases). CDR3 length: 15 amino acids. CDR1 SGHTA and CDR2 FQGNSA come from the germline V gene. The V end was cut by 1 base, the J end by 6 bases, with 12 bases between. The CDR3 loop is CASSLVGTLDEKLFF. The CDR3 region has the DNA TGTGCCAGCAGCTTAGTCGGGACATTAGATGAAAAACTGTTTTTT.

The gene calls are TRBV5-1 and TRBJ2-3; 11 bases map to TRBD2. The CDR3 has 17 amino acids. V was clipped by 0 bases and J by 5 bases; unmatched bases: 8. Germline CDR1 SGHRS, CDR2 YFSETQ. The CDR3 bases are TGCGCCAGCAGCTTGGCAGTAGCGGGGGGGCCCCAAGATACGCAGTATTTT. The encoded protein is CASSLAVAGGPQDTQYF.

The CDR3 bases are TGCGCCAGCAGCGACCCAGGGGGGACCGGGGAGCTGTTTTTT. Its protein product is CASSDPGGTGELFF. This chain uses TRBV10-1 with TRBJ2-2, with D perhaps TRBD1 (7 bases). Germline V gene data show CDR1 as WNHNN and CDR2 as SYGVQD (reference sequence). This CDR3 is 14 amino acids long. V lost 6 bases, J lost 5 bases, and 13 bases lay in between.

This rearrangement joins TRBV5-1 to TRBJ1-2; D unclear. CDR1 SGHRS and CDR2 YFSETQ come from the germline V gene. With 0 bases removed from V and 7 bases from J, the gap between germline ends came to 13 bases. The CDR3 loop spans 14 amino acids. CDR3 protein: CASSLGEGLAGYTF. In nucleotides, the CDR3 is TGCGCCAGCAGCTTGGGTGAGGGTCTCGCTGGCTACACCTTC.

Only one count was recorded for this clone. This chain uses TRBV7-2 with TRBJ2-1, with 10 nucleotides matching TRBD2. Germline V lookup: CDR1 SGHTA, CDR2 FQGNSA. The CDR3 consists of 16 residues. V lost 0 bases, J lost 7 bases, and 6 bases stayed unmatched. In DNA form, the CDR3 reads TGTGCCAGCAGCTTAGCACCTAGCGGGGGATGGAATGAGCAGTTCTTC. Protein product: CASSLAPSGGWNEQFF.